This record covers a single TCR beta chain. What it binds is unknown. The data stem from a study of lymphopenia after photon versus proton radiotherapy. Assay: immunoSEQ multiplex PCR; the TCRdb copy retains only in-frame clones and omits some. Of 20,000 to 25,000 clones listed, around nine tenths are singletons. V was clipped by 4 bases and J by 3 bases; unmatched bases: 6. This CDR3 contains 16 residues. Germline loops: CDR1 SGHNT, CDR2 YYREEE (reference sequence). General study results and limits: Survival link was tested only in deceased patients; proton benefit remains a possibility.

This clonotype was sampled from an older woman with pancreatic cancer. Some clones in this sample may be carry-over from other donors' samples. The rearrangement joins TRBV5-4 to TRBJ1-3; TRBD1 aligns across 11 bases. The sample here was peripheral blood, taken from a patient treated with proton-based radiotherapy. Here the CDR3 reads CASSTPGQGVGNTIYF. For the CDR3, the DNA is TGTGCCAGCAGCACACCGGGACAGGGGGTTGGAAACACCATATATTTT.